This TCR beta chain is from a study of radiotherapy plus CTLA-4 blockade in lung cancer. General study findings and limits: Together with interferon-beta, which increased in serum after radiation, early dynamic changes in blood T cell clones were reportedly the best predictors of response. Tumor-derived TCR clones expanded in blood after radiotherapy plus ipilimumab.

The table came from immunoSEQ multiplex PCR; TCRdb's copy has only in-frame clones and leaves some out. The sample lists under 100,000 clones; under 85% were seen once. The V end was cut by 4 bases, the J end by 3 bases, with 23 bases between. The CDR3 has 18 residues. CDR1 and CDR2 (germline): SGDLS, YYNGEE. On this clone: Its antigen is as yet unknown.

The V gene is TRBV9, the J gene TRBJ2-1, with D tentatively TRBD2 (6 bases). This clonotype was obtained from a human donor with non-small cell lung cancer that progressed on radiotherapy plus ipilimumab. The material sequenced was peripheral blood, taken from a patient treated with radiotherapy plus ipilimumab. The DNA for the CDR3 is TGTGCCAGCAGCCCAACGGGACTTCCCAATTCCGACTACAATGAGCAGTTCTTC. This codes for CASSPTGLPNSDYNEQFF.